This TCR beta chain was sequenced for a study of T cells after yellow fever vaccination. Study results and limitations: Secondary responses were weaker yet peaked faster, day 5 versus 15. Some clonotypes, a small share, were shared between CD4 and CD8 compartments. Primary-vaccination clones mostly resurfaced post-booster (under 98% CD4, roughly 90% CD8).

Synthesis of TCR cDNA relied on 5'RACE template switching, which attached a universal primer site and UMIs. MiXCR was run by TCRdb on the 5' RACE reads, yielding one entry per CDR3 protein. The repertoire holds about 510,000 distinct CDR3 sequences, with about a fifth as singletons. This clonotype was seen more than once but under ten times. The antigen is not known. Trimming removed 5 bases from V and 5 bases from J; junction bases left unmatched: 16. This CDR3 is built from 18 residues. The chain recombines TRBV12-3 or TRBV12-4 with TRBJ2-5; 11 bases are shared with TRBD2. The source is a young man who received the YFV17D yellow fever vaccine. Specimen: PBMCs, collected less than 25 days after the first yellow fever vaccination. This CDR3 is CASSPGGSGGGTSETQYF. The CDR3 nucleotides read TGTGCCAGCAGTCCGGGGGGTAGCGGGGGGGGTACGTCTGAGACCCAGTACTTC.